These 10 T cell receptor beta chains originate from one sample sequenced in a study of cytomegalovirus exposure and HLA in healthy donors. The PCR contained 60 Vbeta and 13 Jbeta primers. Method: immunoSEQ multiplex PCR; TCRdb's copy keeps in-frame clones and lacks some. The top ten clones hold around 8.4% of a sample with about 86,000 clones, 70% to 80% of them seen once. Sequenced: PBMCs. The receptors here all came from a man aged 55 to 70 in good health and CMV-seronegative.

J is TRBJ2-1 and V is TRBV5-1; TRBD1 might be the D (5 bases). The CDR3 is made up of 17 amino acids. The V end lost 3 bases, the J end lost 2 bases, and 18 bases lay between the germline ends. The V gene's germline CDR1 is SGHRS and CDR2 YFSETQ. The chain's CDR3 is CASSSSQGPPTYNEQFF. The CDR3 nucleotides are TGCGCCAGCAGCTCCTCTCAGGGTCCCCCCACCTACAATGAGCAGTTCTTC.

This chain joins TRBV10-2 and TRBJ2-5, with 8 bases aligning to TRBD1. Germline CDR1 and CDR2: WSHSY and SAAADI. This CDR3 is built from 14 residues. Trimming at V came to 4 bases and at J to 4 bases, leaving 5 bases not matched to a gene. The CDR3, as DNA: TGCGCCAGCAGTGCAGGGGGCTGGCGAGAGACCCAGTACTTC. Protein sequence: CASSAGGWRETQYF.

The CDR3 loop is CATSRDQGGTNEKLFF. CDR3 bases: TGTGCCACCAGCAGAGATCAGGGGGGAACTAATGAAAAACTGTTTTTT. V gene TRBV15 combines with J gene TRBJ1-4, with 7 positions matching TRBD1. This CDR3 spans 16 amino acids. Germline V gives CDR1 LNHNV, CDR2 YYDKDF (reference sequence). Trimming removed 0 bases from V and 1 base from J; junction bases left unmatched: 2. The full variable domain, rest sourced from reference TRBV15 and TRBJ1-4, is DAMVIQNPRYQVTQFGKPVTLSCSQTLNHNVMYWYQQKSSQAPKLLFHYYDKDFNNEADTPDNFQSRRPNTSFCFLDIRSPGLGDTAMYLCATSRDQGGTNEKLFFGSGTQLSVL.

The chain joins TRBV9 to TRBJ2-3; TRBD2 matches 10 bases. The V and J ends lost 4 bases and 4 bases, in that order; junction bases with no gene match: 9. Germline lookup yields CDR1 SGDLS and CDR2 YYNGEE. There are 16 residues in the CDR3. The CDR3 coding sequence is TGTGCCAGCAGCATTACTAGCGGGAAGGGCTCAGATACGCAGTATTTT. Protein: CASSITSGKGSDTQYF.

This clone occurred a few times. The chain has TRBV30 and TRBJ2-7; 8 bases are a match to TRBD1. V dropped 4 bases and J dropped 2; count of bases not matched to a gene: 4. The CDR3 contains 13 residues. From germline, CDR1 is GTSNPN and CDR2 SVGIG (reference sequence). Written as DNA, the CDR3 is TGTGCCTGGATACGGGACAGGCCCTACGAGCAGTACTTC. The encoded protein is CAWIRDRPYEQYF.

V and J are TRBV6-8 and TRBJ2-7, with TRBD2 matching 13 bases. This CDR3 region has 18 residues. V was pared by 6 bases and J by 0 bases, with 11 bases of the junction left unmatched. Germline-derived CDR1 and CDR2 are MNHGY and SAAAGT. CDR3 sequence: CASSLGLAGASSSYEQYF. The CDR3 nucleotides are TGTGCCAGCAGCCTTGGACTAGCGGGAGCCTCGAGCTCCTACGAGCAGTACTTC.

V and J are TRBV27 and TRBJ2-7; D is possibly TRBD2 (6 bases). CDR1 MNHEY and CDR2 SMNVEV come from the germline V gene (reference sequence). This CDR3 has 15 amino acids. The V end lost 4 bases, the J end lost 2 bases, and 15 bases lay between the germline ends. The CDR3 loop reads CASSSRRDAPYEQYF. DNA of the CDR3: TGTGCCAGCAGTTCCCGGCGGGACGCTCCCTACGAGCAGTACTTC.

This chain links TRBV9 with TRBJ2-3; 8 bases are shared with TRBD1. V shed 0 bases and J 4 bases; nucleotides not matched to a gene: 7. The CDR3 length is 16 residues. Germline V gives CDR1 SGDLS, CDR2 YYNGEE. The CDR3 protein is CASSVGWQGAADTQYF. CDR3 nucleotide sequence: TGTGCCAGCAGCGTAGGGTGGCAGGGGGCCGCAGATACGCAGTATTTT.

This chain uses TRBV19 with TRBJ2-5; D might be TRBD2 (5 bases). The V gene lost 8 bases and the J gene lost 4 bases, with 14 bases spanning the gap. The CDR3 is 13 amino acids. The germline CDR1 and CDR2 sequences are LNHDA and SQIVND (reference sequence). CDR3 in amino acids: CASRREPGETQYF. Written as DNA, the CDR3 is TGTGCCAGTCGCCGGGAACCGGGAGAGACCCAGTACTTC.

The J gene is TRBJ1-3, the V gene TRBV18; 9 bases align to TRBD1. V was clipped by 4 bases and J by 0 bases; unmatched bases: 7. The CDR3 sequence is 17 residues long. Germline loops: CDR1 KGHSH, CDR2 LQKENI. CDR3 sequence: CASSQPGTGPSGNTIYF. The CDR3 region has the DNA TGTGCCAGCTCACAGCCCGGGACAGGGCCCTCTGGAAACACCATATATTTT.